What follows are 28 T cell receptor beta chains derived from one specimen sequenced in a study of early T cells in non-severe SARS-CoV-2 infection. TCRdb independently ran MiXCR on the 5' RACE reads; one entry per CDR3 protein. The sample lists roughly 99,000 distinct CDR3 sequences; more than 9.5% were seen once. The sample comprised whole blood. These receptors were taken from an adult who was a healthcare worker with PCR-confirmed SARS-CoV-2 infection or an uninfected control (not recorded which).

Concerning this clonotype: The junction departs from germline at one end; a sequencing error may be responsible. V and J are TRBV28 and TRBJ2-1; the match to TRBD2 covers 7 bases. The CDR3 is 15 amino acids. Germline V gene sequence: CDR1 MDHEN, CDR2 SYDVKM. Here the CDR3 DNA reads TGTGCCAGCAAGTGGGGGGGGAGTGTCTACAATGAGCGGTTCTTC. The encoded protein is CASKWGGSVYNERFF.

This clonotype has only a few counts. Here the CDR3 DNA reads TGTGCCAGCCAGATAGCGGGAGGCTGGGAGCAGTACTTC. This gives the protein CASQIAGGWEQYF. This chain connects TRBV6-1 to TRBJ2-7, with 10 bases identical to TRBD2. The CDR3 covers 13 residues. V lost 8 bases, J lost 7 bases, and 8 bases stayed unmatched. CDR1 and CDR2 from the germline V gene are MNHNS and SASEGT.

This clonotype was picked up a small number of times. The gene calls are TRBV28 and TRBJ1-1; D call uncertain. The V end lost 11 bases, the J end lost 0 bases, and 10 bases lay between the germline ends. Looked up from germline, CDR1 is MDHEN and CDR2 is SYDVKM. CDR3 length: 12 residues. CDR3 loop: CAVRGLNTEAFF. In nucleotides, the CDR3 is TGTGCCGTGCGCGGTTTGAACACTGAAGCTTTCTTT.

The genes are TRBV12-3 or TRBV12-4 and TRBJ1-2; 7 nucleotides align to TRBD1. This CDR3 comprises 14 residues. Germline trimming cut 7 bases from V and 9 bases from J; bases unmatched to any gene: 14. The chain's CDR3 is CASMDRDSLRSYTF. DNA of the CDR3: TGTGCCAGCATGGACCGGGACAGTCTGAGGAGCTACACCTTC.

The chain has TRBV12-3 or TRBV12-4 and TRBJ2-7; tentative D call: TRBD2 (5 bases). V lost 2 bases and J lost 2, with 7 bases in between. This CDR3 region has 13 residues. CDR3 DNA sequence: TGTGCCAGCAGTTTAAGGAGGACCTACGAGCAGTACTTC. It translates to CASSLRRTYEQYF.

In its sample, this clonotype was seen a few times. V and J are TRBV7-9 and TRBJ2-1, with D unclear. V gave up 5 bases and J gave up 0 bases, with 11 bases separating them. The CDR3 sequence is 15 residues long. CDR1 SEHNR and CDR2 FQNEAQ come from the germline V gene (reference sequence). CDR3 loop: CASSVRLSSYNEQFF. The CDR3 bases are TGTGCCAGCAGCGTTAGGCTCAGCTCCTACAATGAGCAGTTCTTC.

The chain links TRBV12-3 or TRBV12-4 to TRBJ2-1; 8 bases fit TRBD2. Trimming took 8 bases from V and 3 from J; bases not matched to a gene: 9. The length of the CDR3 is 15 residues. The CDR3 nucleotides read TGTGCCAGCGCCGCCGCCAGCGGGGGCTACAATGAGCAGTTCTTC. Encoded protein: CASAAASGGYNEQFF.

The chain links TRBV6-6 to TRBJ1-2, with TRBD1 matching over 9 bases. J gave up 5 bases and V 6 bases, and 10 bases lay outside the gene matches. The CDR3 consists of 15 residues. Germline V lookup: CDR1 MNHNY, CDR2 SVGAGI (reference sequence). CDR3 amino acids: CASRPGTGFKYGYTF. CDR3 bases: TGTGCCAGCAGGCCCGGGACAGGGTTTAAGTATGGCTACACCTTC.

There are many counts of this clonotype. The DNA for the CDR3 is TGTGCCAGCTCACGGGGACAGACGAACACCGGGGAGCTGTTTTTT. Residues: CASSRGQTNTGELFF. The rearrangement joins TRBV18 to TRBJ2-2, with 7 bases identical to TRBD1. There are 15 residues in the CDR3. V shed 4 bases, J shed 0 bases, and the junction held 2 bases outside the gene matches. Germline CDR1 KGHSH, CDR2 LQKENI.

The CDR3 reads CASSVGWGAHIYF. Here the CDR3 DNA reads TGTGCCAGCAGCGTAGGTTGGGGGGCGCACATATATTTT. This chain links TRBV9 with TRBJ1-3; weak D call: TRBD1 (6 bases). Trimming removed 0 bases at V and 12 bases at J, with 13 bases between. The germline CDR1 and CDR2 sequences are SGDLS and YYNGEE. CDR3 size: 13 residues. Using reference TRBV9 and TRBJ1-3 for the parts outside the CDR3, the full variable domain is DSGVTQTPKHLITATGQRVTLRCSPRSGDLSVYWYQQSLDQGLQFLIQYYNGEERAKGNILERFSAQQFPDLHSELNLSSLELGDSALYFCASSVGWGAHIYFGEGSWLTVV.

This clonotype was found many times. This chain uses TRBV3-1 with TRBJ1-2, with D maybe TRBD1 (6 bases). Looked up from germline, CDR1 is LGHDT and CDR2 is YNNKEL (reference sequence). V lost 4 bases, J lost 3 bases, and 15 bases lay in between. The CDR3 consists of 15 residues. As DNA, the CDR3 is TGTGCCAGCAGCCCTACCCCACAGGGTTACTATGGCTACACCTTC. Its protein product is CASSPTPQGYYGYTF.

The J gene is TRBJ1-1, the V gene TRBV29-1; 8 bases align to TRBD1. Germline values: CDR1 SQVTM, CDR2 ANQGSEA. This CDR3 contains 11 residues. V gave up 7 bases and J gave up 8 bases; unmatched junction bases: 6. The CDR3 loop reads CSDQDREEAFF. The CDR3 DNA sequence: TGCAGCGACCAGGACAGGGAAGAAGCTTTCTTT.

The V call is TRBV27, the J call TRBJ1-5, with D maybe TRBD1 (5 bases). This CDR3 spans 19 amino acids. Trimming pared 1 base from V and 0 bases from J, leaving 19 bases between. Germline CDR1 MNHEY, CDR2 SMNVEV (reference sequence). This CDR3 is CASSLYGALNVYSNQPQHF. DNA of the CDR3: TGTGCCAGCAGTTTATACGGGGCCCTAAACGTTTATAGCAATCAGCCCCAGCATTTT.

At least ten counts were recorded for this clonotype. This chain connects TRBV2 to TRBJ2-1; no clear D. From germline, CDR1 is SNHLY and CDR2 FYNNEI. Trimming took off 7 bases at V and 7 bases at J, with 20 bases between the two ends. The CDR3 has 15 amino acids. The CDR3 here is CASTPLSPRSNEQFF. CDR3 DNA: TGTGCCAGCACCCCCTTAAGTCCCCGGAGTAATGAGCAGTTCTTC. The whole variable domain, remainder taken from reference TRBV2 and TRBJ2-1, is EPEVTQTPSHQVTQMGQEVILRCVPISNHLYFYWYRQILGQKVEFLVSFYNNEISEKSEIFDDQFSVERPDGSNFTLKIRSTKLEDSAMYFCASTPLSPRSNEQFFGPGTRLTVL.

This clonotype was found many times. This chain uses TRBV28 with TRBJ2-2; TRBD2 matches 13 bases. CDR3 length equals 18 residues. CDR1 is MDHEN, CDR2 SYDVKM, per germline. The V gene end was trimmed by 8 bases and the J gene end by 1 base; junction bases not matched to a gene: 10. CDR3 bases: TGTGCCAGCGGCTTGGGACTAGCGGGATTCCAGAACACCGGGGAGCTGTTTTTT. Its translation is CASGLGLAGFQNTGELFF. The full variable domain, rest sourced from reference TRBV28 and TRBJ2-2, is DVKVTQSSRYLVKRTGEKVFLECVQDMDHENMFWYRQDPGLGLRLIYFSYDVKMKEKGDIPEGYSVSREKKERFSLILESASTNQTSMYLCASGLGLAGFQNTGELFFGEGSRLTVL.

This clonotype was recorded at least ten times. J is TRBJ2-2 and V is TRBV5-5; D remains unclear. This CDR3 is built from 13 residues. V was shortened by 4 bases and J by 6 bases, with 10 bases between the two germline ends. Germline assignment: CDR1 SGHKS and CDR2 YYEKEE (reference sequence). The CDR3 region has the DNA TGTGCCAGCAGCCCGGTAGGGTCCGGGGAGCTGTTTTTT. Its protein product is CASSPVGSGELFF.

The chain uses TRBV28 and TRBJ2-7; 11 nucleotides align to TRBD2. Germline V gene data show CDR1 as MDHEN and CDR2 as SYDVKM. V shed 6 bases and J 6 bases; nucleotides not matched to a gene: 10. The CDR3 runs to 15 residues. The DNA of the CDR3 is TGTGCCAGCAGCAGAACCATAGCGGGAGGGGGCGAGCAGTACTTC. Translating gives CASSRTIAGGGEQYF.

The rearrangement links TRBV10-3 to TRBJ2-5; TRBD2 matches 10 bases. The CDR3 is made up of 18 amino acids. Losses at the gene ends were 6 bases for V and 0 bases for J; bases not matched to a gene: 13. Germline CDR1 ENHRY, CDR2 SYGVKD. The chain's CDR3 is CAISEDSGTSDNQETQYF. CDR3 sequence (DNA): TGTGCCATCAGCGAAGATTCGGGGACTAGCGACAACCAAGAGACCCAGTACTTC.

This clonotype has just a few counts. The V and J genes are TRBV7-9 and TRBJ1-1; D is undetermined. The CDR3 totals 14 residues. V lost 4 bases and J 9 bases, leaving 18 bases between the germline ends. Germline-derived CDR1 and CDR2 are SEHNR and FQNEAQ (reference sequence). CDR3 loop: CASSSSLQTSKAFF. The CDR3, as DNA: TGTGCCAGCAGCTCATCCTTACAGACATCGAAAGCTTTCTTT. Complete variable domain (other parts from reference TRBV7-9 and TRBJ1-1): DTGVSQNPRHKITKRGQNVTFRCDPISEHNRLYWYRQTLGQGPEFLTYFQNEAQLEKSRLLSDRFSAERPKGSFSTLEIQRTEQGDSAMYLCASSSSLQTSKAFFGQGTRLTVV.

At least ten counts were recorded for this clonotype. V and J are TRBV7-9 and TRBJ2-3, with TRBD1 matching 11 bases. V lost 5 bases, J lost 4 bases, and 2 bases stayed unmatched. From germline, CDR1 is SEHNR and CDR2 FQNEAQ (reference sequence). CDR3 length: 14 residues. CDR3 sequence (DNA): TGTGCCAGCAGCAGGGGACAGGGGGCAGATACGCAGTATTTT. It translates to CASSRGQGADTQYF.

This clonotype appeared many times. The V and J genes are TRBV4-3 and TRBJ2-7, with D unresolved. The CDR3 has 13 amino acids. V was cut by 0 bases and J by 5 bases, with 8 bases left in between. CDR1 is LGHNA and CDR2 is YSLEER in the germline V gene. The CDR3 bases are TGCGCCAGCAGCCAAGATCTAAAAGACGAGCAGTACTTC. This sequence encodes CASSQDLKDEQYF.

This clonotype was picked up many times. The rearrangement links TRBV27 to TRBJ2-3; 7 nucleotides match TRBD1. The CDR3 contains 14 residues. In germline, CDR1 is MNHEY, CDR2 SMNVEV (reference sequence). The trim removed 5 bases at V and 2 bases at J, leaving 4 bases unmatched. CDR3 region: CASSLTGITDTQYF. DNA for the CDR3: TGTGCCAGCAGTCTGACAGGGATCACAGATACGCAGTATTTT.

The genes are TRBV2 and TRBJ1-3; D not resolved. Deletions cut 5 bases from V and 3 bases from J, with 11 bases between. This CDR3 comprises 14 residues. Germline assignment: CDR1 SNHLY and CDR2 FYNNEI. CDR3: CASSKGMDGNTIYF. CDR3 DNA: TGTGCCAGCAGTAAAGGGATGGATGGAAACACCATATATTTT.

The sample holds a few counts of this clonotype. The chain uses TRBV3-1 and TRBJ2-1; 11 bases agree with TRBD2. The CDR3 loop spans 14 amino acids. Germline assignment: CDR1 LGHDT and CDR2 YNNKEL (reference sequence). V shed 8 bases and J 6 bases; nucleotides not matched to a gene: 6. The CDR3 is CASSHLAGGNEQFF. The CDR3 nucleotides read TGTGCCAGCTCCCATCTAGCGGGAGGCAATGAGCAGTTCTTC.

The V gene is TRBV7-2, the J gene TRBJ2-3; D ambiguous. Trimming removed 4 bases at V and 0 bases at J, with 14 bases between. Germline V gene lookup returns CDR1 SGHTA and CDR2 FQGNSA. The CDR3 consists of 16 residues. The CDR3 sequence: CASSYIPRSSTDTQYF. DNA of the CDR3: TGTGCCAGCAGCTATATACCCCGGTCTAGCACAGATACGCAGTATTTT.

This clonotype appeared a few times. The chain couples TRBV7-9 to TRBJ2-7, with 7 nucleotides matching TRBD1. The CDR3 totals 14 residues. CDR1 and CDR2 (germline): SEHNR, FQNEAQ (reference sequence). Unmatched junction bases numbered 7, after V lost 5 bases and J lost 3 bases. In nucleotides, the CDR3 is TGTGCCAGCAGCCCCCCGACAGGGAACTACGAGCAGTACTTC. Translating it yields CASSPPTGNYEQYF. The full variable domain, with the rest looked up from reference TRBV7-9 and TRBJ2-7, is DTGVSQNPRHKITKRGQNVTFRCDPISEHNRLYWYRQTLGQGPEFLTYFQNEAQLEKSRLLSDRFSAERPKGSFSTLEIQRTEQGDSAMYLCASSPPTGNYEQYFGPGTRLTVT.

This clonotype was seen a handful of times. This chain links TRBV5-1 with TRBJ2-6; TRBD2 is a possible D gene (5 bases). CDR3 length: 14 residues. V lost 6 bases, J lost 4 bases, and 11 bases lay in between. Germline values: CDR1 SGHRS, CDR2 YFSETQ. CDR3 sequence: CASTRGLGANVLTF. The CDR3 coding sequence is TGCGCCAGCACCCGGGGTCTGGGGGCCAACGTCCTGACTTTC.

In DNA form, the CDR3 reads TGTGCCAGCAGCGTGACAGCGCCCCTCACAGATACGCAGTATTTT. It specifies CASSVTAPLTDTQYF. The chain carries TRBV5-5 and TRBJ2-3; tentative D call: TRBD1 (5 bases). The CDR3 is 15 amino acids. CDR1 is SGHKS, CDR2 YYEKEE, per germline (reference sequence). With 4 bases removed from V and 2 bases from J, the gap between germline ends came to 14 bases.